This paragraph reports one T cell receptor (beta chain). Its antigen is unidentified. TCR alpha and beta CDR3 regions were amplified from RNA using iRepertoire nested multiplex PCR. TCRdb reprocessed the multiplex PCR reads via MiXCR and lists one record per CDR3 protein. Counted here are approximately 120,000 distinct CDR3 sequences, less than 30% occurring once; the ten biggest clones make up about 30%. The data are from a study of glioma-infiltrating T cells. Findings of the study overall: Only very few CDR3 sequences appeared in both tissue and blood.

This receptor was obtained from a human donor with low-grade glioma or glioblastoma, undergoing nonglioma brain surgery, or in good health (not recorded which). The specimen sequenced was glioma tissue, nonneoplastic brain tissue, or PBMCs (not recorded which).

The CDR3 sequence: CASSLGNIVTQETQYF. CDR3 bases: TGTGCCAGCAGTTTAGGGAATATCGTGACCCAAGAGACCCAGTACTTC. This chain links TRBV12-3 or TRBV12-4 with TRBJ2-5; D ambiguous. This CDR3 spans 16 amino acids. Between the trimmed V and J ends, which lost 1 base and 1 base, there was a span of 13 bases.